What follows are 9 T cell receptor beta chains derived from one specimen sequenced in a study of cytomegalovirus exposure and HLA in healthy donors. The PCR used 60 Vbeta and 13 Jbeta primers. Measured with immunoSEQ multiplex PCR; TCRdb has only the in-frame clones, and not every one. The repertoire includes 180,000 or so clones, around 76% of them detected once, and less than 2.5% sits in the top ten. The specimen sequenced was PBMCs. These receptor sequences come from a woman aged 25 to 39 in good health and CMV-seropositive.

This chain connects TRBV4-1 to TRBJ2-5; 15 bases agree with TRBD2. Germline CDR1 and CDR2: MGHRA and YSYEKL. Germline trimming cut 4 bases from V and 6 bases from J; bases unmatched to any gene: 9. This CDR3 region has 17 residues. CDR3 bases: TGCGCCAGCAGCCCCCTCGCGGGACTAGCGGGGGGCCAGACCCAGTACTTC. Translating it yields CASSPLAGLAGGQTQYF.

The chain combines TRBV5-1 with TRBJ2-3, with 7 bases that match TRBD2. Germline V gene data show CDR1 as SGHRS and CDR2 as YFSETQ. The CDR3 totals 16 residues. Trimming took 2 bases from V and 0 from J; bases not matched to a gene: 6. CDR3 DNA: TGCGCCAGCAGCTTAGGGCCAGCGGGGAGCACAGATACGCAGTATTTT. Translated: CASSLGPAGSTDTQYF.

The J gene is TRBJ2-7, the V gene TRBV13; D unclear. The CDR3 has 11 amino acids. Germline V gene data show CDR1 as PRHDT and CDR2 as FYEKMQ (reference sequence). Trimming took 6 bases from V and 4 from J, leaving 7 bases between them. This CDR3 is CASSFGYEQYF. The CDR3 region has the DNA TGTGCCAGCAGTTTCGGGTACGAGCAGTACTTC.

The V gene is TRBV9, the J gene TRBJ2-1; 7 bases are a match to TRBD2. The CDR3 spans 13 residues. CDR1 and CDR2 (germline): SGDLS, YYNGEE. V shed 0 bases and J 10 bases; nucleotides not matched to a gene: 4. The CDR3 DNA reads as TGTGCCAGCAGCGTAGCTGGGAGGGACGAGCAGTTCTTC. It translates to CASSVAGRDEQFF.

This chain links TRBV7-2 with TRBJ2-4; 10 bases line up with TRBD2. Looked up from germline, CDR1 is SGHTA and CDR2 is FQGNSA. V lost 6 bases and J lost 2; bases outside the gene matches: 10. There are 17 residues in the CDR3. The CDR3 nucleotides read TGTGCCAGCAGTTCCAGCGGGGGGGCCCCAACCAAAAACATTCAGTACTTC. Amino acids: CASSSSGGAPTKNIQYF.

This clone appeared a few times. The J gene is TRBJ2-1, the V gene TRBV11-2; D is undetermined. The CDR3 spans 14 residues. Between the trimmed V and J ends, which lost 8 bases and 0 bases, there was a span of 11 bases. CDR1 is SGHAT and CDR2 is FQNNGV in the germline V gene. The CDR3 sequence is CASGYSNSYNEQFF. For the CDR3, the DNA is TGTGCCAGCGGCTACTCTAACTCCTACAATGAGCAGTTCTTC. Supplemented by reference TRBV11-2 and TRBJ2-1, the full variable domain reads EAGVAQSPRYKIIEKRQSVAFWCNPISGHATLYWYQQILGQGPKLLIQFQNNGVVDDSQLPKDRFSAERLKGVDSTLKIQPAKLEDSAVYLCASGYSNSYNEQFFGPGTRLTVL.

This chain links TRBV4-3 with TRBJ2-7, with 7 bases that match TRBD2. The ends lost 0 bases at V and 3 bases at J; junction bases unmatched: 5. Germline CDR1 and CDR2: LGHNA and YSLEER. This CDR3 is built from 15 residues. CDR3 sequence reads: CASSQDAGGSYEQYF. CDR3 bases: TGCGCCAGCAGCCAAGATGCCGGGGGGAGCTACGAGCAGTACTTC.

The V gene is TRBV6-6, the J gene TRBJ2-7, with 9 bases aligning to TRBD1. CDR1 is MNHNY and CDR2 is SVGAGI in the germline V gene (reference sequence). The ends lost 7 bases at V and 3 bases at J; junction bases unmatched: 7. The CDR3 length is 14 residues. The CDR3 DNA reads TGTGCCAGCACCGTTGGGACAGGGAGCTACGAGCAGTACTTC. Translated, it gives CASTVGTGSYEQYF.

This rearrangement joins TRBV10-3 to TRBJ2-7; 10 nucleotides line up with TRBD1. Germline CDR1 reads ENHRY; CDR2 reads SYGVKD. The CDR3 contains 14 residues. The V gene end was trimmed by 3 bases and the J gene end by 3 bases; junction bases not matched to a gene: 2. The CDR3 region is CAISDRDRGYEQYF. The CDR3 DNA is TGTGCCATCAGTGATCGGGACAGGGGCTACGAGCAGTACTTC.